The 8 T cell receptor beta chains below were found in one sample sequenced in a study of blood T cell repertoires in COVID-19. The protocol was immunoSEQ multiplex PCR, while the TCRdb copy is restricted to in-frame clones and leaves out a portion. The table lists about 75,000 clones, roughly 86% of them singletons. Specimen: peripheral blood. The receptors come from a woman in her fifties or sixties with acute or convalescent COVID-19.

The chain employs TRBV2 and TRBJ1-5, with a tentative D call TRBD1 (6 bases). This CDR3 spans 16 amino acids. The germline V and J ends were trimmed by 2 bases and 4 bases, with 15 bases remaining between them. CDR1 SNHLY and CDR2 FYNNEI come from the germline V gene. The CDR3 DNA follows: TGTGCCAGCAGTGAACAAGAGTGGCAGGGGAATCAGCCCCAGCATTTT. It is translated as CASSEQEWQGNQPQHF.

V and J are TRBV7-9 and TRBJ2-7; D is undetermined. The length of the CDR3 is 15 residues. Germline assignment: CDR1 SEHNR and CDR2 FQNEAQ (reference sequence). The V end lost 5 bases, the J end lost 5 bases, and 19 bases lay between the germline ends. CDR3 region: CASSPNVPGSDEQYF. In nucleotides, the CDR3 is TGTGCCAGCAGCCCGAATGTACCCGGGTCCGACGAGCAGTACTTC.

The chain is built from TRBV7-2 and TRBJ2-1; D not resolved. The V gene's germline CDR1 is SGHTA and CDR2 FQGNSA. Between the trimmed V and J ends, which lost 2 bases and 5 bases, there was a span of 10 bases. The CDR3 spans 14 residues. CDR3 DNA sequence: TGTGCCAGCAGCTTATTTGGCAGGCACAATGAGCAGTTCTTC. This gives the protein CASSLFGRHNEQFF.

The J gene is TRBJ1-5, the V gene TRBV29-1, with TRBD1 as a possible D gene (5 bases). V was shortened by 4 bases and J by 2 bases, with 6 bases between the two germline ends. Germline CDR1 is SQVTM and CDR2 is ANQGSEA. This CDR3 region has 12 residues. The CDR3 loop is CSVGQRNQPQHF. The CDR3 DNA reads TGCAGCGTTGGACAGCGCAATCAGCCCCAGCATTTT.

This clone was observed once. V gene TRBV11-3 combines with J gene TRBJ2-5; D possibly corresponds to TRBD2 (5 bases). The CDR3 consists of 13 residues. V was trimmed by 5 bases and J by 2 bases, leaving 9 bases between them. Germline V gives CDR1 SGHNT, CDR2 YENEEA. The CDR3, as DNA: TGTGCCAGCAGCGTCGGGGATCAAGAGACCCAGTACTTC. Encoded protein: CASSVGDQETQYF.

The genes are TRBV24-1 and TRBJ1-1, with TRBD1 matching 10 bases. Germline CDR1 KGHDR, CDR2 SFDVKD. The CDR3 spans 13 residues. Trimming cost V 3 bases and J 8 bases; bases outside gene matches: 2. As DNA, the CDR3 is TGTGCCACCAGTGATGGGGACAGGGGCGAAGCTTTCTTT. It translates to CATSDGDRGEAFF.

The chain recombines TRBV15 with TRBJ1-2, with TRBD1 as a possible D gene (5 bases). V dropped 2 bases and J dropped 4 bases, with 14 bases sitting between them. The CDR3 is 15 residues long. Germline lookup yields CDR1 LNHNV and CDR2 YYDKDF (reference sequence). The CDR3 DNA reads TGTGCCACCAGCAGAATGACAGAAGTTAGCTATGGCTACACCTTC. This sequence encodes CATSRMTEVSYGYTF.

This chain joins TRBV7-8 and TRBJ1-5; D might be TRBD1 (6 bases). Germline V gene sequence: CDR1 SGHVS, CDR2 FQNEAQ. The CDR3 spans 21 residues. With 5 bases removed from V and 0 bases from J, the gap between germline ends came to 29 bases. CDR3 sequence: CASSPRGGATDGRVSNQPQHF. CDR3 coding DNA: TGTGCCAGCAGCCCACGCGGGGGCGCAACCGACGGCCGGGTTAGCAATCAGCCCCAGCATTTT.